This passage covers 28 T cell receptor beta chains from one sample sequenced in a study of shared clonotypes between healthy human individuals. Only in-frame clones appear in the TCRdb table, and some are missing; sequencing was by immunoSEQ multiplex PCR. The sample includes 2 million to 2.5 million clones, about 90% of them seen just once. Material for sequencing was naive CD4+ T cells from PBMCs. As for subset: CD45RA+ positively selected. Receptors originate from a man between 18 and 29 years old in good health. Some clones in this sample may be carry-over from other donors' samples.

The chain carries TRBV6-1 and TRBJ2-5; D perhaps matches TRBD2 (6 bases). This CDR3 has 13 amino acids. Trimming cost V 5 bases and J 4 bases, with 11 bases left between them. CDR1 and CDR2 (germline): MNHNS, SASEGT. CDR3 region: CASSWPGVETQYF. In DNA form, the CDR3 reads TGTGCCAGCAGTTGGCCGGGGGTAGAGACCCAGTACTTC.

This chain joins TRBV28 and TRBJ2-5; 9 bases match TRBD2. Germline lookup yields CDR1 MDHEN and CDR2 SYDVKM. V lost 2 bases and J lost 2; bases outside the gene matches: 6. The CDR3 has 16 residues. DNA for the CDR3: TGTGCCAGCAGTTTAAGTAGAGCGGGGGGTCAAGAGACCCAGTACTTC. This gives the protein CASSLSRAGGQETQYF.

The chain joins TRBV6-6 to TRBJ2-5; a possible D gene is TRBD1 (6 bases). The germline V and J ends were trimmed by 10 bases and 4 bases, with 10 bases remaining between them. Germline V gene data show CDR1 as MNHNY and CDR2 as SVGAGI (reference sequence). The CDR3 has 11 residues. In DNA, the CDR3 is TGTGCCACGTCCAGGGGAGAGACCCAGTACTTC. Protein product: CATSRGETQYF.

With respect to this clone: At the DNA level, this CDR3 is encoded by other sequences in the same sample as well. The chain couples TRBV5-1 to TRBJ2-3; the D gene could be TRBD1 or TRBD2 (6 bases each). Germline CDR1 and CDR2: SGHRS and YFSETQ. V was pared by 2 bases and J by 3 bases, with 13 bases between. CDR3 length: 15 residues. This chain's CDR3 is CASSLGGTRTDTQYF. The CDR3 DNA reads TGCGCCAGCAGCTTAGGCGGGACAAGGACAGATACGCAGTATTTT.

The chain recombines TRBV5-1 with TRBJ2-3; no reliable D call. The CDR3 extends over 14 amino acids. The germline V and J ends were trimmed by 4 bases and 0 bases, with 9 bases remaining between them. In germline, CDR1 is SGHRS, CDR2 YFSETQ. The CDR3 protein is CASSGFGSTDTQYF. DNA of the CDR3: TGCGCCAGCAGCGGATTCGGGAGCACAGATACGCAGTATTTT.

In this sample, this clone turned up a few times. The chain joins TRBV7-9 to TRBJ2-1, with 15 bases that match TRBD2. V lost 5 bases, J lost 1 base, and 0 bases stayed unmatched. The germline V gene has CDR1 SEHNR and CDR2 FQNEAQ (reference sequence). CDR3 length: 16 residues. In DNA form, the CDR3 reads TGTGCCAGCAGCGGGACTAGCGGGAGGTCCTACAATGAGCAGTTCTTC. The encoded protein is CASSGTSGRSYNEQFF.

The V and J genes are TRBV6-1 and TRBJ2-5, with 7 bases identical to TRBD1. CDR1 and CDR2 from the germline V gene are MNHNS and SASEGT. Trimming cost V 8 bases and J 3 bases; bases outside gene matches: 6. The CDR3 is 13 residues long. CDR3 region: CASSGQQKETQYF. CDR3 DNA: TGTGCCAGCTCGGGACAGCAGAAAGAGACCCAGTACTTC.

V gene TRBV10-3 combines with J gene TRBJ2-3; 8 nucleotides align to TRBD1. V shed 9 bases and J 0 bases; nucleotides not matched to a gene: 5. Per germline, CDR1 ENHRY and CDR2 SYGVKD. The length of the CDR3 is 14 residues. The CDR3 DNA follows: TGTGCCATTGGACAGGGTGTGAGCACAGATACGCAGTATTTT. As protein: CAIGQGVSTDTQYF.

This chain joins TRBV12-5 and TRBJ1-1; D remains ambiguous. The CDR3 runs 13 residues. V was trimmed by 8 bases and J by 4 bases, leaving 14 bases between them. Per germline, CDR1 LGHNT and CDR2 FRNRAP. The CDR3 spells CASHSRESTEAFF. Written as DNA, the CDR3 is TGTGCTAGTCATTCCCGGGAGAGCACTGAAGCTTTCTTT. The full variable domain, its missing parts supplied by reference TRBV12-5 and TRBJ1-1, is DARVTQTPRHKVTEMGQEVTMRCQPILGHNTVFWYRQTMMQGLELLAYFRNRAPLDDSGMPKDRFSAEMPDATLATLKIQPSEPRDSAVYFCASHSRESTEAFFGQGTRLTVV.

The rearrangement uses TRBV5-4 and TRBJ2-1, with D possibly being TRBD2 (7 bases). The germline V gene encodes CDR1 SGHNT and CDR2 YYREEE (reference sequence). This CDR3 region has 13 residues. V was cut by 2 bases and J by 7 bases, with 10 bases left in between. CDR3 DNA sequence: TGTGCCAGCAGCTTAGAGGGGGGGAATGAGCAGTTCTTC. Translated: CASSLEGGNEQFF. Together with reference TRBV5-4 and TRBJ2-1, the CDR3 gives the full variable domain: ETGVTQSPTHLIKTRGQQVTLRCSSQSGHNTVSWYQQALGQGPQFIFQYYREEENGRGNFPPRFSGLQFPNYSSELNVNALELDDSALYLCASSLEGGNEQFFGPGTRLTVL.

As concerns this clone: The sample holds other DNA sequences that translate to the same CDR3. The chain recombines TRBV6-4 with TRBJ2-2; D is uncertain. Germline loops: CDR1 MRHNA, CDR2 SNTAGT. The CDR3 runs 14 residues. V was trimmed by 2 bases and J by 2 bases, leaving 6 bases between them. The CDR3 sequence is CASSDRPNTGELFF. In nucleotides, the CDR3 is TGTGCCAGCAGTGACAGGCCAAACACCGGGGAGCTGTTTTTT.

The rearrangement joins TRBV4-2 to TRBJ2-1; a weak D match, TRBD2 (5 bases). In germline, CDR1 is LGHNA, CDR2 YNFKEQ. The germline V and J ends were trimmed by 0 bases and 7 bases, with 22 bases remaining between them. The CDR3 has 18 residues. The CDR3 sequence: CASSQDSSRGLLGNEQFF. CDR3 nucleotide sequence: TGTGCCAGCAGCCAAGACTCCAGCCGGGGATTGTTGGGGAATGAGCAGTTCTTC.

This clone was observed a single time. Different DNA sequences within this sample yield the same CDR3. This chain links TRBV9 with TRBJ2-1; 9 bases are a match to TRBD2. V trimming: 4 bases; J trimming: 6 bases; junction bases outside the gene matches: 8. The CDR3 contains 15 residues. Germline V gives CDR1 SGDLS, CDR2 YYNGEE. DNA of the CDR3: TGTGCCAGCAGCCCCCGGCCAGCGGGAGGCAATGAGCAGTTCTTC. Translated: CASSPRPAGGNEQFF. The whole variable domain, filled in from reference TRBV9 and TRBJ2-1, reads DSGVTQTPKHLITATGQRVTLRCSPRSGDLSVYWYQQSLDQGLQFLIQYYNGEERAKGNILERFSAQQFPDLHSELNLSSLELGDSALYFCASSPRPAGGNEQFFGPGTRLTVL.

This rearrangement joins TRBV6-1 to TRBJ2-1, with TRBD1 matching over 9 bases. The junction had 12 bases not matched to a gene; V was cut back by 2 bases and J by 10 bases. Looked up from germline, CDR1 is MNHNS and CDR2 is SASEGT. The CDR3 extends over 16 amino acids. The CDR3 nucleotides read TGTGCCAGCAGTGAATGGGGACAGGGTAGCCTTCGGGAGCAGTTCTTC. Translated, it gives CASSEWGQGSLREQFF.

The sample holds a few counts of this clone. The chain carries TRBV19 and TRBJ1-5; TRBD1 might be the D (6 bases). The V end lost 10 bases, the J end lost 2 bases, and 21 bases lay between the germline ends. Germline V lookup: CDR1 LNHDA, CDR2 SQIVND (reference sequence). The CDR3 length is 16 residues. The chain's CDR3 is CATAQIQGFRNQPQHF. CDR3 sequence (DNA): TGTGCCACAGCTCAAATACAGGGATTTCGCAATCAGCCCCAGCATTTT. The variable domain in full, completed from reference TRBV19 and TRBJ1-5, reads DGGITQSPKYLFRKEGQNVTLSCEQNLNHDAMYWYRQDPGQGLRLIYYSQIVNDFQKGDIAEGYSVSREKKESFPLTVTSAQKNPTAFYLCATAQIQGFRNQPQHFGDGTRLSIL.

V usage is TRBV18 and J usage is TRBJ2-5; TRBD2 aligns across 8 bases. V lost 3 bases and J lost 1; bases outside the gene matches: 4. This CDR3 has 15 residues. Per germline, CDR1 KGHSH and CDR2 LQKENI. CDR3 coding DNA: TGTGCCAGCTCACCTCCGGGGGGGCTCCAAGAGACCCAGTACTTC. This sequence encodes CASSPPGGLQETQYF.

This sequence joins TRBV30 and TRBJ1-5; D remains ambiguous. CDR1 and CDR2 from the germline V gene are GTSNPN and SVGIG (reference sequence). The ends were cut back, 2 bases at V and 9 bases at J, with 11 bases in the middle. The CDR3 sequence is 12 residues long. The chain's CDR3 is CAWSPDGPPQHF. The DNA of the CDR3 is TGTGCCTGGAGTCCCGACGGGCCGCCCCAGCATTTT.

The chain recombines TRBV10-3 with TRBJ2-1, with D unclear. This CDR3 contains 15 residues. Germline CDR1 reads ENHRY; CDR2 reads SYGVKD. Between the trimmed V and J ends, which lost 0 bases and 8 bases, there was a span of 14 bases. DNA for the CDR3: TGTGCCATCAGTGAGTCCGGTCTGCAGTTCGATGAGCAGTTCTTC. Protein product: CAISESGLQFDEQFF.

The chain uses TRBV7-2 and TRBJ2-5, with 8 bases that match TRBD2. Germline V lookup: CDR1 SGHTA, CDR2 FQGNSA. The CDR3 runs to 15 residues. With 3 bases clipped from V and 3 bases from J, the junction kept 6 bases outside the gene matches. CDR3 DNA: TGTGCCAGCAGCTTTTTCGGACTAGCAGAAGAGACCCAGTACTTC. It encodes CASSFFGLAEETQYF.

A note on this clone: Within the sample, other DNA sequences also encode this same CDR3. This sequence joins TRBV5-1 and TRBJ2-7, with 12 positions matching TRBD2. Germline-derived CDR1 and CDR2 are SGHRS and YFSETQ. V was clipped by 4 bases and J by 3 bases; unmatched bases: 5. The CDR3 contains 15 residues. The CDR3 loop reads CASSLVLAGGYEQYF. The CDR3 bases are TGCGCCAGCAGCCTCGTACTAGCGGGAGGCTACGAGCAGTACTTC.

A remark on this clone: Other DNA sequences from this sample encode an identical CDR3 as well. CDR3 sequence: CASSPGLAGTGELFF. CDR3 bases: TGTGCCAGCAGCCCGGGACTAGCGGGAACCGGGGAGCTGTTTTTT. The chain joins TRBV7-9 to TRBJ2-2; 13 bases are shared with TRBD2. With 5 bases clipped from V and 5 bases from J, the junction kept 2 bases outside the gene matches. The CDR3 length is 15 residues. CDR1 and CDR2 from the germline V gene are SEHNR and FQNEAQ (reference sequence).

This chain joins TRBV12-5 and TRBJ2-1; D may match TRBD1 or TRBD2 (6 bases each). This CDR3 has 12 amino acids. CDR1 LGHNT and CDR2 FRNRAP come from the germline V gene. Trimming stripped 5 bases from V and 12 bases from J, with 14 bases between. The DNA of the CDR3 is TGTGCTAGTGGTCTCGGGGGCTTTGGGCAGTTCTTC. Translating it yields CASGLGGFGQFF.

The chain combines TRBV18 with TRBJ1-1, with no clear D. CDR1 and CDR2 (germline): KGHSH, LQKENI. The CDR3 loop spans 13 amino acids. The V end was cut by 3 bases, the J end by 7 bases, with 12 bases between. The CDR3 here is CASSPTGLLEAFF. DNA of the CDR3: TGTGCCAGCTCACCGACCGGACTCCTTGAAGCTTTCTTT.

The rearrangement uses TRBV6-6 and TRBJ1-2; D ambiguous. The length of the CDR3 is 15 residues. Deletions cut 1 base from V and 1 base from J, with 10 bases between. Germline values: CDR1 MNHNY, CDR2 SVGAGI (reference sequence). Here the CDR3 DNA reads TGTGCCAGCAGTTACTTCTCCGGTCTTAACTATGGCTACACCTTC. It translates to CASSYFSGLNYGYTF.

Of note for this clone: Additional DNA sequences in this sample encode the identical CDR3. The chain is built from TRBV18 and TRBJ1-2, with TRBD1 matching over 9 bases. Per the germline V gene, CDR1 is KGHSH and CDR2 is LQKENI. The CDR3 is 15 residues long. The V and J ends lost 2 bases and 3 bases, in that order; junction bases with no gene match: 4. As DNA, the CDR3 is TGTGCCAGCTCACCAGGGACAGGGCCCGACTATGGCTACACCTTC. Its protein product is CASSPGTGPDYGYTF.

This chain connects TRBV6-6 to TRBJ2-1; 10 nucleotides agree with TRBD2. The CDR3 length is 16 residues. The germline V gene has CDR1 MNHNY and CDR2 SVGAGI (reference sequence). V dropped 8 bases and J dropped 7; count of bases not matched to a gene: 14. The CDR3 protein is CASHKAGLAERNEQFF. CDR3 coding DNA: TGTGCCAGCCACAAGGCAGGACTAGCGGAGAGGAATGAGCAGTTCTTC.

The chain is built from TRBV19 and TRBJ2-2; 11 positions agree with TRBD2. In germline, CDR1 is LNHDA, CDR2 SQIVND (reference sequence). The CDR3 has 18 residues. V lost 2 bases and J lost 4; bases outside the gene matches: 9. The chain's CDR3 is CASSIWVAGGPSTGELFF. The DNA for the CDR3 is TGTGCCAGTAGTATATGGGTAGCGGGAGGGCCAAGCACCGGGGAGCTGTTTTTT.

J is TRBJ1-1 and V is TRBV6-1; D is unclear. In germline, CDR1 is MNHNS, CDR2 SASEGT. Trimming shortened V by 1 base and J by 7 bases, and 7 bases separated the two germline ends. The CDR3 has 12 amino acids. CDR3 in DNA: TGTGCCAGCAGTGAAGTGTGGGGTGAAGCTTTCTTT. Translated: CASSEVWGEAFF.